Listed below are T cell receptor beta chains from one sample, sequenced in a study of T cell responses to AZD1222 COVID-19 vaccine. Some clones are missing from TCRdb's copy, which holds only in-frame ones; the method was immunoSEQ multiplex PCR. The repertoire holds more than 95,000 clones, with roughly 88% as singletons. The material was peripheral blood, obtained on day 0 of MenACWY control vaccination. The receptors were gathered from an adult in good health. CDR3s include the opening cysteine and the closing phenylalanine or tryptophan. Clone size appears in some rows only: once, few, many, or a class for an expanded clone.

v_call	j_call	clone_size	cdr3_aa
TRBV4-2	TRBJ1-1	-	CASSQSGQPNTEAFF
TRBV12-3/TRBV12-4	TRBJ1-2	few	CASGTSLERGYTF
TRBV7-3	TRBJ2-2	-	CASSLGGNTGELFF
TRBV6-6	TRBJ1-1	-	CASRISGQTLEAFF
TRBV2	TRBJ1-2	-	CASSPETGPRYGYTF
TRBV7-9	TRBJ2-5	-	CASSEPGLAGQETQYF
TRBV29-1	TRBJ1-2	-	CSVDLGGGRGYTF
TRBV5-4	TRBJ2-7	-	CASSSPQGGYEQYF
TRBV6-5	TRBJ1-1	many	CASLSYVGDTEAFF
TRBV2	TRBJ2-2	-	CASSPGEGVHTGELFF
TRBV6-5	TRBJ2-7	once	CASSLGLGAYEQYF
TRBV5-4	TRBJ2-7	-	CASSLYNGEQYF
TRBV2	TRBJ1-2	-	CASRDNRYGYTF
TRBV9	TRBJ1-4	-	CASSVGTGGGEKLFF
TRBV3-1/TRBV3-2	TRBJ2-7	-	CASSQGPGLSSYEQYF
TRBV6-5	TRBJ2-5	-	CASSRSGETQYF
TRBV6-1	TRBJ1-2	once	CASSEAGGDRGLDTF
TRBV9	TRBJ1-4	once	CASSVERGLLTNEKLFF
TRBV28	TRBJ1-5	-	CASSLWGGQAGNQPQHF
TRBV9	TRBJ2-1	once	CASSADRRQNEQFF
TRBV15	TRBJ1-4	once	CATSRAGRQHEKLFF
TRBV29-1	TRBJ1-1	-	CSVSARQGEAFF
TRBV19	TRBJ2-3	-	CASRYSGWSSTDTQYF
TRBV2	TRBJ2-7	-	CASTKQAGPYEQYF
TRBV7-3	TRBJ2-3	-	CASRDRVSTDTQYF
TRBV10-3	TRBJ1-2	-	CAISEPLRYGYTF
TRBV2	TRBJ2-2	once	CASSDLAGWAGELFF
TRBV29-1	TRBJ2-1	-	CSVRHYRYLNNEQFF
TRBV28	TRBJ2-1	-	CASSLITNEQFF
TRBV3-1/TRBV3-2	TRBJ2-1	-	CASSQYTAGVPYNEQFF
TRBV4-1	TRBJ2-5	-	CASSQVTSQETQYF
TRBV5-1	TRBJ1-1	few	CASSLGQQNTEAFF
TRBV28	TRBJ1-5	few	CASWDARKGQPQHF
TRBV28	TRBJ1-2	-	CASSPPGAFNYGYTF
TRBV2	TRBJ1-2	once	CASSAQGREGYTF
TRBV13	TRBJ1-4	once	CASSSPTGKLFF